Listed here are 19 T cell receptor beta chains from one sample, sequenced in a study of neoadjuvant anti-PD-1 for oral cavity cancer. Data came from immunoSEQ multiplex PCR; TCRdb stores just in-frame clones and leaves some out. The profile covers fewer than 20,000 clones, with more than 70% appearing a single time and roughly 2.7% taken by the ten largest. Specimen: PBMCs, collected before nivolumab (anti-PD-1) treatment. The receptors were gathered from a person aged 35-79 years with oral cavity squamous cell carcinoma.

The V gene is TRBV30, the J gene TRBJ1-1, with a possible D match to TRBD1 (6 bases). The V gene lost 6 bases and the J gene lost 0 bases, with 11 bases spanning the gap. Looked up from germline, CDR1 is GTSNPN and CDR2 is SVGIG (reference sequence). This CDR3 has 13 amino acids. CDR3 nucleotides: TGTGCCTGCTTGGACAGTATGAACACTGAAGCTTTCTTT. Protein product: CACLDSMNTEAFF.

The rearrangement links TRBV7-7 to TRBJ2-2; D is perhaps TRBD1 (5 bases). The germline V and J ends were trimmed by 5 bases and 7 bases, with 11 bases remaining between them. The CDR3 has 13 amino acids. Germline values: CDR1 SSHAT, CDR2 FNYEAQ (reference sequence). The chain's CDR3 is CASSQGVNGELFF. The CDR3 DNA follows: TGTGCCAGCAGCCAAGGGGTTAACGGGGAGCTGTTTTTT.

The chain carries TRBV28 and TRBJ1-5, with a possible D match to TRBD1 (5 bases). Per germline, CDR1 MDHEN and CDR2 SYDVKM. The length of the CDR3 is 14 residues. V shed 3 bases and J shed 7 bases, with 13 bases lying between them. The CDR3 nucleotides read TGTGCCAGCAGTTTTAGGGGCGCGGGGCAGCCCCAGCATTTT. Translating it yields CASSFRGAGQPQHF.

The V gene is TRBV11-3, the J gene TRBJ2-5; TRBD2 matches 15 bases. Losses at the gene ends were 4 bases for V and 2 bases for J; bases not matched to a gene: 5. CDR1 SGHNT and CDR2 YENEEA come from the germline V gene. This CDR3 spans 17 amino acids. CDR3 DNA: TGTGCCAGCAGCTCAGGGACTAGCGGGGGGACACAAGAGACCCAGTACTTC. It encodes CASSSGTSGGTQETQYF.

The chain employs TRBV11-2 and TRBJ2-3; 9 bases align to TRBD2. Per germline, CDR1 SGHAT and CDR2 FQNNGV. The CDR3 is made up of 17 amino acids. Trimming removed 4 bases from V and 2 bases from J; junction bases left unmatched: 10. The CDR3 DNA reads TGTGCCAGCAGCTCGCCGCGCGGGAGGGCCCCCACAGATACGCAGTATTTT. Amino acids: CASSSPRGRAPTDTQYF.

This chain uses TRBV25-1 with TRBJ2-7; perhaps TRBD1 as D (6 bases). Trimming took off 3 bases at V and 2 bases at J, with 14 bases between the two ends. This CDR3 has 15 amino acids. The germline V gene has CDR1 MGHDK and CDR2 SYGVNS. The CDR3 bases are TGTGCCAGCAGTGACCTAACAGGGACCCCCTACGAGCAGTACTTC. Amino acid sequence: CASSDLTGTPYEQYF.

This rearrangement joins TRBV21-1 to TRBJ1-1. TRBV21-1 is described as a pseudogene. The CDR3 extends over 17 amino acids. The CDR3 region is CASSKEPGRHANTEAFF. CDR3 nucleotide sequence: TGTGCCAGCAGCAAAGAACCGGGTCGACACGCGAACACTGAAGCTTTCTTT.

The V and J genes are TRBV15 and TRBJ1-1; a weak D match, TRBD1 (5 bases). The CDR3 is 15 amino acids. Germline V CDR1 and CDR2: LNHNV, YYDKDF (reference sequence). Trimming took 0 bases from V and 6 from J, leaving 14 bases between them. CDR3 sequence (DNA): TGTGCCACCAGCAGAGATATAGCTTGGGGGGCTGAAGCTTTCTTT. It yields the protein CATSRDIAWGAEAFF.

The chain has TRBV6-1 and TRBJ1-1; 7 nucleotides line up with TRBD1. Looked up from germline, CDR1 is MNHNS and CDR2 is SASEGT. The trim removed 2 bases at V and 3 bases at J, leaving 9 bases unmatched. This CDR3 has 16 residues. The CDR3 DNA reads as TGTGCCAGCAGTGAACGGAAGAGGGGGCGATACACTGAAGCTTTCTTT. Its translation is CASSERKRGRYTEAFF.

The chain has TRBV11-2 and TRBJ2-5; D possibly uses TRBD1 or TRBD2 (5 bases each). The CDR3 has 13 amino acids. Germline CDR1 reads SGHAT; CDR2 reads FQNNGV. The germline V and J ends were trimmed by 1 base and 4 bases, with 7 bases remaining between them. CDR3 in DNA: TGTGCCAGCAGCTTAGTAGGGACAGAGACCCAGTACTTC. It yields the protein CASSLVGTETQYF.

In this sample, this clone turned up a few times. This chain uses TRBV4-1 with TRBJ2-7, with 8 nucleotides matching TRBD1. CDR1 and CDR2 (germline): MGHRA, YSYEKL. V lost 4 bases and J lost 1; bases outside the gene matches: 9. The CDR3 loop spans 16 amino acids. The DNA of the CDR3 is TGCGCCAGCAGCCGGAACTTGGACAGGGAATCCTACGAGCAGTACTTC. Protein sequence: CASSRNLDRESYEQYF.

The rearrangement uses TRBV10-2 and TRBJ2-7, with 9 positions matching TRBD1. CDR1 and CDR2 from the germline V gene are WSHSY and SAAADI. This CDR3 contains 16 residues. J gave up 2 bases and V 0 bases, and 5 bases lay outside the gene matches. The CDR3 DNA sequence: TGCGCCAGCAGTGAGTCCGGGACAGGGAATGCCTACGAGCAGTACTTC. Amino acid sequence: CASSESGTGNAYEQYF.

The chain joins TRBV6-5 to TRBJ2-7, with D perhaps given as TRBD1 or TRBD2 (6 bases each). V shed 5 bases and J shed 7 bases, with 12 bases lying between them. This CDR3 spans 12 amino acids. The germline V gene has CDR1 MNHEY and CDR2 SVGAGI. CDR3 sequence reads: CASSEIGGEQYF. The CDR3 DNA follows: TGTGCCAGCAGTGAGATAGGGGGGGAGCAGTACTTC.

This clone was picked up one time. V is TRBV5-7 and J is TRBJ1-5; no clear D gene. TRBV5-7 is annotated as an ORF whose role is uncertain. V lost 0 bases, J lost 4 bases, and 11 bases lay in between. This CDR3 is built from 15 residues. The CDR3 loop is CASSLGVRRNQPQHF. CDR3 DNA: TGTGCCAGCAGCTTGGGGGTTAGAAGGAATCAGCCCCAGCATTTT.

This chain joins TRBV27 and TRBJ1-4, with D tentatively TRBD1 (6 bases). This CDR3 has 16 amino acids. Deletions cut 6 bases from V and 4 bases from J, with 18 bases between. The V gene's germline CDR1 is MNHEY and CDR2 SMNVEV (reference sequence). The CDR3 region has the DNA TGTGCCAGCAGCCCAGACCTACAGGGACTTAATGAAAAACTGTTTTTT. Protein product: CASSPDLQGLNEKLFF.

CDR3 bases: TGTGCCAGTAGTATTAGAGGACAGCCCCAGCATTTT. This translates into CASSIRGQPQHF. This sequence joins TRBV19 and TRBJ1-5; D gene ambiguous. The CDR3 is 12 amino acids. Looked up from germline, CDR1 is LNHDA and CDR2 is SQIVND (reference sequence). V lost 3 bases to trimming and J lost 7 bases, with 7 bases between them.

The rearrangement joins TRBV5-4 to TRBJ2-1; D may be TRBD2 (6 bases). V was pared by 4 bases and J by 0 bases, with 11 bases between. The CDR3 extends over 15 amino acids. Germline V gives CDR1 SGHNT, CDR2 YYREEE (reference sequence). This CDR3 is CASSAGLRSYNEQFF. Written as DNA, the CDR3 is TGTGCCAGCAGCGCGGGACTCCGCTCCTACAATGAGCAGTTCTTC.

J is TRBJ1-2 and V is TRBV11-2, with 7 bases matching TRBD1. Germline-derived CDR1 and CDR2 are SGHAT and FQNNGV. The J segment lost 10 bases and the V segment lost 5 bases, leaving 7 bases of the junction unmatched. CDR3 size: 12 residues. CDR3 sequence: CASSTRDRTYTF. CDR3 DNA: TGTGCCAGCAGCACCCGGGACAGAACCTACACCTTC.

The chain links TRBV19 to TRBJ2-1; 9 bases are shared with TRBD2. The length of the CDR3 is 15 residues. Germline loops: CDR1 LNHDA, CDR2 SQIVND (reference sequence). Trimming took 3 bases from V and 6 from J; bases not matched to a gene: 6. CDR3 in amino acids: CASSIYSGRGNEQFF. The DNA for the CDR3 is TGTGCCAGTAGTATTTATAGCGGGAGAGGCAATGAGCAGTTCTTC.